These T cell receptor beta chains were read from a single sample in a study of early T cells in non-severe SARS-CoV-2 infection. In TCRdb, the 5' RACE reads were re-called with MiXCR into one record per CDR3 protein. The table has tens of thousands of distinct CDR3 sequences, 8.5% to 12% seen once. Specimen: whole blood. The receptors originated from an adult who was a healthcare worker with PCR-confirmed SARS-CoV-2 infection or an uninfected control (not recorded which). Both conserved end residues are part of each CDR3. Each record gives: J gene, clone size, V gene, D gene, CDR3 protein. The D gene is left open where the match is weak. Clone sizes are given selectively: once, few, many, or a class where the clone is expanded.

J gene: TRBJ2-2; clone size: few; V gene: TRBV10-3; D gene: TRBD2; CDR3 protein: CAIREGTSNTGELFF
J gene: TRBJ2-1; clone size: few; V gene: TRBV12-3/TRBV12-4; D gene: -; CDR3 protein: CASSLAGSSYNEQFF
J gene: TRBJ1-2; clone size: few; V gene: TRBV29-1; D gene: TRBD1; CDR3 protein: CSIEADREPYGYTF
J gene: TRBJ2-7; clone size: -; V gene: TRBV4-3; D gene: -; CDR3 protein: CASSQATGRDEQYF
J gene: TRBJ2-7; clone size: -; V gene: TRBV3-1; D gene: -; CDR3 protein: CASSQYYEQYF
J gene: TRBJ1-2; clone size: few; V gene: TRBV6-5; D gene: TRBD1; CDR3 protein: CASSYAAGTAVAYGYTF
J gene: TRBJ2-5; clone size: many; V gene: TRBV4-2; D gene: TRBD1; CDR3 protein: CASSPTGQVQETQYF
J gene: TRBJ2-7; clone size: many; V gene: TRBV7-3; D gene: TRBD1; CDR3 protein: CASSLQGVGEQYF
J gene: TRBJ1-2; clone size: few; V gene: TRBV25-1; D gene: -; CDR3 protein: CASSSDLAHGYTF
J gene: TRBJ2-1; clone size: -; V gene: TRBV28; D gene: TRBD2; CDR3 protein: CASNPFGGTYNEQFF
J gene: TRBJ1-1; clone size: many; V gene: TRBV15; D gene: -; CDR3 protein: CATSRVPRTIEAFF
J gene: TRBJ2-2; clone size: many; V gene: TRBV12-3/TRBV12-4; D gene: -; CDR3 protein: CASSLQQAGTGELFF
J gene: TRBJ1-2; clone size: few; V gene: TRBV20-1; D gene: -; CDR3 protein: CSARLGDGYTF
J gene: TRBJ2-2; clone size: many; V gene: TRBV4-1; D gene: TRBD2; CDR3 protein: CASSPGTSGRRDTGELFF
J gene: TRBJ2-3; clone size: many; V gene: TRBV24-1; D gene: TRBD1; CDR3 protein: CATSGQGPDTQYF
J gene: TRBJ1-2; clone size: few; V gene: TRBV12-3/TRBV12-4; D gene: -; CDR3 protein: CASSLFGRYTF
J gene: TRBJ1-1; clone size: few; V gene: TRBV7-2; D gene: -; CDR3 protein: CASSSTTNTEAFF
J gene: TRBJ1-5; clone size: many; V gene: TRBV4-2; D gene: -; CDR3 protein: CASSQVEVNQPQHF
J gene: TRBJ1-6; clone size: few; V gene: TRBV5-5; D gene: TRBD1; CDR3 protein: CASSLGLGQYNSPLHF
J gene: TRBJ2-1; clone size: many; V gene: TRBV11-3; D gene: -; CDR3 protein: CASSLAGTGVGGEQFF
J gene: TRBJ2-5; clone size: few; V gene: TRBV29-1; D gene: -; CDR3 protein: CSVDAGLIGETQYF
J gene: TRBJ2-7; clone size: few; V gene: TRBV2; D gene: -; CDR3 protein: CASSKGVDEQYF
J gene: TRBJ2-5; clone size: few; V gene: TRBV20-1; D gene: -; CDR3 protein: CSAKIRGGLTAETQYF
J gene: TRBJ1-5; clone size: many; V gene: TRBV6-6; D gene: -; CDR3 protein: CASSLRNQPQHF
J gene: TRBJ2-7; clone size: few; V gene: TRBV28; D gene: -; CDR3 protein: CASSLLGNSYEQYF
J gene: TRBJ2-5; clone size: -; V gene: TRBV11-2; D gene: -; CDR3 protein: CASSLGFGGGETQYF
J gene: TRBJ2-7; clone size: few; V gene: TRBV7-7; D gene: -; CDR3 protein: CASSPTSSRGEQYF
J gene: TRBJ2-7; clone size: few; V gene: TRBV5-5; D gene: TRBD1; CDR3 protein: CASSLAGTGGREQYF
J gene: TRBJ1-1; clone size: many; V gene: TRBV5-5; D gene: TRBD1; CDR3 protein: CASTVMRQGNTEAFF
J gene: TRBJ2-1; clone size: few; V gene: TRBV20-1; D gene: -; CDR3 protein: CSARVQRPEYNEQFF
J gene: TRBJ2-7; clone size: many; V gene: TRBV4-1; D gene: -; CDR3 protein: CASSGNTAYEQYF
J gene: TRBJ1-1; clone size: -; V gene: TRBV28; D gene: -; CDR3 protein: CASREVNTEAFF